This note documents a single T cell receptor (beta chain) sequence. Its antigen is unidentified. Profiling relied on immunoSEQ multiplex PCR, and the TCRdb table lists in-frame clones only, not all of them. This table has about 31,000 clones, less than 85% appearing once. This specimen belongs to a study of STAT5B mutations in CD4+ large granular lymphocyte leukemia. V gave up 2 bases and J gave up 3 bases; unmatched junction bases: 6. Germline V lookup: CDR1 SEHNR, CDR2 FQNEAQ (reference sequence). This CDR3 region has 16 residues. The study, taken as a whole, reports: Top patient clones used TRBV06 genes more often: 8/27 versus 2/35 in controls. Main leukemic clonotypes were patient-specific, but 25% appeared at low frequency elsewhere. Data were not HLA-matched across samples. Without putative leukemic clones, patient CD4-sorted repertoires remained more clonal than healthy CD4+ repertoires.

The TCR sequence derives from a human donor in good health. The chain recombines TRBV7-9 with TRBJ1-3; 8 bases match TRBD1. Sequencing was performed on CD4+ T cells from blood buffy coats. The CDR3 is CASSLTTGEGGNTIYF. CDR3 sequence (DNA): TGTGCCAGCAGCTTAACGACAGGGGAGGGTGGAAACACCATATATTTT.